This TCR beta chain emerged from a study of shared clonotypes between healthy human individuals. Broader study findings: Non-shared clonotypes had lower generation probabilities than those shared by all four donors. The study drew on few donors, limiting represented genetic and exposure-history diversity.

As for this clone: Antigen: not known.

The CDR3 has 13 residues. Germline-derived CDR1 and CDR2 are SGHNT and YENEEA. The V gene lost 5 bases and the J gene lost 0 bases, with 6 bases spanning the gap. TCRdb keeps only in-frame clones here, not all; method: immunoSEQ multiplex PCR. Of 2 million to 2.5 million clones in the sample, 90% to 97% are singletons; the top ten hold roughly 0.13%. This chain uses TRBV11-3 with TRBJ2-3; no reliable D call. The sample was naive CD4+ T cells sorted from blood. Specified subset: CD45RA+ positively selected. The clonotype was recovered from a man younger than 35 in good health. CDR3 bases: TGTGCCAGCAGCCGGCAGAGCACAGATACGCAGTATTTT. This translates into CASSRQSTDTQYF. Together with reference TRBV11-3 and TRBJ2-3, the CDR3 gives the full variable domain: EAGVVQSPRYKIIEKKQPVAFWCNPISGHNTLYWYLQNLGQGPELLIRYENEEAVDDSQLPKDRFSAERLKGVDSTLKIQPAELGDSAVYLCASSRQSTDTQYFGPGTRLTVL.